This TCR beta chain came from a study of T cell clonality in common variable immunodeficiency. This table comes from immunoSEQ multiplex PCR, and its TCRdb copy is limited to in-frame clones, with some not included. Recorded here are approximately 81,000 clones, none singletons. In this sample, this clone turned up many times. Read data end 3 residues before the CDR3 end; the end is taken from the germline J gene. In the same sample, other DNA sequences code for this CDR3. Germline lookup yields CDR1 MNHEY and CDR2 SVGEGT. CDR3 length equals 15 residues. With 6 bases removed from V and 4 bases from J, the gap between germline ends came to 19 bases.

The clonotype comes from a person aged 18-70 years in good health. The sequenced material came from peripheral blood mononuclear cells. V is TRBV6-2 or TRBV6-3 and J is TRBJ2-7, with a tentative D call TRBD1 (5 bases). CDR3 DNA, as far as it was read: TGTGCCAGCAGCCAGGGCTTGGCTATCGGATACGAG. This encodes CASSQGLAIGYE. The whole CDR3 is CASSQGLAIGYEQYF.